This is a list of T cell receptor beta chains from one sample in a study of blood T cell repertoires in COVID-19. The data were produced by immunoSEQ multiplex PCR, yet TCRdb's version contains in-frame clones alone and is incomplete. Of roughly 220,000 clones in the sample, around 90% are singletons; the top ten hold roughly 16%. The sequencing input was PBMCs or T cells enriched from blood (not recorded which). The receptors come from a young man who had been exposed to COVID-19. Both conserved end residues are trimmed from each CDR3. Each record gives: J gene, clone size, V gene, CDR3 protein. Where a row states a size, it is once, few, many or the class of an expanded clone; other rows omit it.

J: TRBJ2-6; size: .; V: TRBV4-3; CDR3: ASSQAAGGVGANVLT
J: TRBJ2-5; size: .; V: TRBV5-1; CDR3: ASSFRRLAVAGGPETQY
J: TRBJ1-2; size: .; V: TRBV9; CDR3: ASSGSASNYGYT
J: TRBJ2-4; size: .; V: TRBV19; CDR3: ASTNRDLAKNIQY
J: TRBJ2-3; size: .; V: TRBV3-1/TRBV3-2; CDR3: ASSQGPDTQY
J: TRBJ2-5; size: .; V: TRBV7-2; CDR3: ASSLALGGQGGGAQY
J: TRBJ2-2; size: .; V: TRBV6-5; CDR3: ASSFWADTGELF
J: TRBJ1-4; size: .; V: TRBV4-2; CDR3: ASSQEFRQVNEKLF
J: TRBJ1-5; size: .; V: TRBV5-1; CDR3: ASSLTGGSNQPQH
J: TRBJ1-3; size: .; V: TRBV6-5; CDR3: ASSRRSALGNTIY
J: TRBJ1-2; size: .; V: TRBV27; CDR3: ASSGPGSFT
J: TRBJ1-2; size: .; V: TRBV7-9; CDR3: ASSPGGDGYT
J: TRBJ1-6; size: .; V: TRBV30; CDR3: AWRGQLGSPLH
J: TRBJ1-4; size: .; V: TRBV10-1; CDR3: ASSDHGDFEKLF
J: TRBJ1-6; size: once; V: TRBV10-3; CDR3: ASGGPLGDSPLH
J: TRBJ2-7; size: .; V: TRBV6-2/TRBV6-3; CDR3: ASSSRGYEQY
J: TRBJ2-1; size: once; V: TRBV2; CDR3: AFSLGGSYNEQF
J: TRBJ2-1; size: .; V: TRBV4-1; CDR3: ASSQDVLGPSYNEQF
J: TRBJ2-2; size: .; V: TRBV25-1; CDR3: ASSRIGAGGANGELF
J: TRBJ2-5; size: .; V: TRBV4-2; CDR3: ASSLGPRGSGQETQY